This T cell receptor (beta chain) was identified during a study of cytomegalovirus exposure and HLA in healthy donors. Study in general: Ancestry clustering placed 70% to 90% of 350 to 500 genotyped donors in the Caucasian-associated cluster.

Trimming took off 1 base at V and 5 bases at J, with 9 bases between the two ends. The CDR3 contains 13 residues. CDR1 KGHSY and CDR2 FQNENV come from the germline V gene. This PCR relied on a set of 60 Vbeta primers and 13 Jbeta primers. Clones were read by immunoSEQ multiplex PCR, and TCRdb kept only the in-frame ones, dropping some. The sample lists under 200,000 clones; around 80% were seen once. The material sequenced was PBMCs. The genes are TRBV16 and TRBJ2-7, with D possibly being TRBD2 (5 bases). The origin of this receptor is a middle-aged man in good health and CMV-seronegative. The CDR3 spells CASSQWRGNEQYF. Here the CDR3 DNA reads TGTGCCAGCAGCCAATGGCGAGGGAACGAGCAGTACTTC.